This TCR beta chain stems from a study of OX40 agonist ivuxolimab in advanced cancers. Sequencing was performed with immunoSEQ multiplex PCR; in TCRdb, only in-frame clones are kept and a portion is missing. The sample shows more than 40,000 clones, about 74% of them seen only once. The ends lost 6 bases at V and 8 bases at J; junction bases unmatched: 6. The CDR3 consists of 11 residues. Germline CDR1 SQVTM, CDR2 ANQGSEA. A remark on this clone: This likely traces to a read error, being one base from a far larger clone. In the same sample, other DNA sequences code for this CDR3.

The sequences come from CD4+ or CD8+ T cells sorted from blood, collected in a trial of the OX40 agonist ivuxolimab. The TCR comes from an adult with an advanced solid tumor such as melanoma, head and neck, liver or kidney cancer. The V call is TRBV29-1, the J call TRBJ1-2, with 7 bases lining up with TRBD1. CDR3: CSVFQGQGYTF. CDR3 DNA: TGCAGCGTCTTTCAGGGACAGGGCTACACCTTC. The variable domain in full, with the rest retrieved from reference TRBV29-1 and TRBJ1-2, is SAVISQKPSRDICQRGTSLTIQCQVDSQVTMMFWYRQQPGQSLTLIATANQGSEATYESGFVIDKFPISRPNLTFSTLTVSNMSPEDSSIYLCSVFQGQGYTFGSGTRLTVV.